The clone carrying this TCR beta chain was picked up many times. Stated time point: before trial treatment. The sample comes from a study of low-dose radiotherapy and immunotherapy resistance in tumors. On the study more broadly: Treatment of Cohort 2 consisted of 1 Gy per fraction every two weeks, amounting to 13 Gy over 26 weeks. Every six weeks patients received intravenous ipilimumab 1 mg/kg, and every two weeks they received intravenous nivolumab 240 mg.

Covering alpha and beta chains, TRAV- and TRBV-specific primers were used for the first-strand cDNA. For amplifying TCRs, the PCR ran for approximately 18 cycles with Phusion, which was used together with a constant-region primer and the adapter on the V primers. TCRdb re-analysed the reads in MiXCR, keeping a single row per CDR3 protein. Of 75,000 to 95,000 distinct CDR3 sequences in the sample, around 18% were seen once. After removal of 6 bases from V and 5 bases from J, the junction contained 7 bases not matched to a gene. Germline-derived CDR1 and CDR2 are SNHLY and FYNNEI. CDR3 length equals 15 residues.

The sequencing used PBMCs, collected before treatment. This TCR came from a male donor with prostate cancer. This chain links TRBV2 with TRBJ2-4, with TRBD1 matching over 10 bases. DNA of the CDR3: TGTGCCAGCAGCAGACAGGGGGCCTGGGAAAACATTCAGTACTTC. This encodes CASSRQGAWENIQYF.